Each of the 18 T cell receptor beta chains below was sequenced from the same sample in a study of blood T cell repertoires in COVID-19. The repertoire was sequenced with immunoSEQ multiplex PCR; TCRdb's copy has only in-frame clones and lacks some. The data hold around 190,000 clones, with approximately 84% observed a single time. Sequenced material: peripheral blood. The source is a woman of 80 years or more with acute or convalescent COVID-19.

The chain couples TRBV7-3 to TRBJ1-1; TRBD1 aligns across 7 bases. Germline V gene lookup returns CDR1 SGHTA and CDR2 FQGTGA. V shed 5 bases, J shed 4 bases, and the junction held 10 bases outside the gene matches. The CDR3 has 15 amino acids. For the CDR3, the DNA is TGTGCCAGCAGCCCACCACAGGGGATGGGCACTGAAGCTTTCTTT. Translated, it gives CASSPPQGMGTEAFF.

The genes are TRBV15 and TRBJ1-2, with D perhaps TRBD1 (5 bases). Trimming took 5 bases from V and 4 from J, leaving 14 bases between them. CDR1 is LNHNV, CDR2 YYDKDF, per germline (reference sequence). This CDR3 has 14 residues. CDR3 sequence: CATSFGEDSYGYTF. The CDR3 coding sequence is TGTGCCACCAGCTTTGGGGAAGACAGCTATGGCTACACCTTC.

The CDR3 DNA reads as TGTGCCAGCAGACCGACTGGGGGAGGGTCGAACACTGAAGCTTTCTTT. It specifies CASRPTGGGSNTEAFF. The chain recombines TRBV3-1 (or the pseudogene TRBV3-2) with TRBJ1-1; weak D call: TRBD1 (5 bases). The CDR3 contains 16 residues. With 6 bases removed from V and 1 base from J, the gap between germline ends came to 18 bases. Per germline, CDR1 LGHDT and CDR2 YNNKEL (reference sequence).

The chain has TRBV18 and TRBJ2-5; tentatively, D is TRBD1 (5 bases). The CDR3 contains 15 residues. Looked up from germline, CDR1 is KGHSH and CDR2 is LQKENI. The V end lost 3 bases, the J end lost 3 bases, and 14 bases lay between the germline ends. CDR3 in amino acids: CASSPVVGAEETQYF. In nucleotides, the CDR3 is TGTGCCAGCTCACCCGTTGTTGGGGCCGAAGAGACCCAGTACTTC.

V is TRBV28 and J is TRBJ2-7; the D gene is possibly TRBD2 (8 bases). V gave up 4 bases and J gave up 6 bases, with 28 bases separating them. The germline V gene encodes CDR1 MDHEN and CDR2 SYDVKM. The CDR3 is 18 residues long. The CDR3 nucleotides read TGTGCCAGCAGTTCCCCACTGGGTGGTGGGACTAGGACAGGCGAGCAGTACTTC. Amino acid sequence: CASSSPLGGGTRTGEQYF.

The J gene is TRBJ1-6, the V gene TRBV18; TRBD1 matches at 7 bases. CDR3 size: 14 residues. Trimming at V came to 7 bases and at J to 7 bases, leaving 7 bases not matched to a gene. The germline gives CDR1 KGHSH, CDR2 LQKENI. Here the CDR3 reads CASYSGQPNSPLHF. Written as DNA, the CDR3 is TGTGCCAGCTACTCGGGACAGCCGAATTCACCCCTCCACTTT.

The chain uses TRBV4-1 and TRBJ2-1; D not certain. V lost 1 base and J lost 7, with 14 bases in between. From germline, CDR1 is MGHRA and CDR2 YSYEKL. The length of the CDR3 is 15 residues. The CDR3 nucleotides are TGCGCCAGCAGCCAAGTAGGAAAGCTCGGGAATGAGCAGTTCTTC. Protein product: CASSQVGKLGNEQFF.

The V call is TRBV19, the J call TRBJ2-5, with D maybe TRBD1 (7 bases). Germline assignment: CDR1 LNHDA and CDR2 SQIVND (reference sequence). The CDR3 runs to 15 residues. V was clipped by 3 bases and J by 3 bases, with 14 bases between them. The CDR3 loop reads CASSIPGRGEETQYF. The CDR3 nucleotides are TGTGCCAGTAGTATTCCCGGCAGGGGGGAAGAGACCCAGTACTTC.

In this sample, this clone turned up a few times. This sequence joins TRBV19 and TRBJ2-1; no reliable D call. This CDR3 is 11 amino acids long. CDR1 LNHDA and CDR2 SQIVND come from the germline V gene (reference sequence). Trimming pared 4 bases from V and 4 bases from J, leaving 2 bases between. The CDR3 DNA reads TGTGCCAGTAGTACATACAATGAGCAGTTCTTC. Encoded protein: CASSTYNEQFF.

The rearrangement joins TRBV5-1 to TRBJ2-7; 12 bases are shared with TRBD1. Germline trimming cut 5 bases from V and 4 bases from J; bases unmatched to any gene: 7. Germline loops: CDR1 SGHRS, CDR2 YFSETQ. There are 15 residues in the CDR3. CDR3 nucleotides: TGCGCCAGCAGTTCTGGGACAGGGGGCTTATACGAGCAGTACTTC. Its translation is CASSSGTGGLYEQYF.

The chain is built from TRBV7-6 and TRBJ2-3; the D gene is possibly TRBD2 (6 bases). Trimming stripped 1 base from V and 4 bases from J, with 9 bases between. Germline V gene data show CDR1 as SGHVS and CDR2 as FNYEAQ. CDR3 length: 14 amino acids. The CDR3 bases are TGTGCCAGCAGCTTAGGGCTAGCGCCAGATACGCAGTATTTT. Protein: CASSLGLAPDTQYF.

In this sample, this clone turned up once. CDR3 in amino acids: CASSPLSNKNTEAFF. In DNA, the CDR3 is TGTGCCAGCAGCCCCCTCAGTAACAAGAACACTGAAGCTTTCTTT. The V and J genes are TRBV7-9 and TRBJ1-1; no firm D call. The V end was cut by 5 bases, the J end by 1 base, with 14 bases between. The CDR3 contains 15 residues. Germline V gene data show CDR1 as SEHNR and CDR2 as FQNEAQ (reference sequence).

This sequence joins TRBV28 and TRBJ1-5; D remains ambiguous. V was pared by 3 bases and J by 6 bases, with 9 bases between. The germline V gene has CDR1 MDHEN and CDR2 SYDVKM. This CDR3 has 13 residues. The CDR3 spells CASSFIAAQPQHF. CDR3 DNA: TGTGCCAGCAGTTTTATAGCGGCTCAGCCCCAGCATTTT.

This clone was counted between two and nine times. This sequence joins TRBV16 and TRBJ1-1, with a possible D match to TRBD1 (5 bases). The CDR3 loop spans 13 amino acids. V lost 0 bases to trimming and J lost 6 bases, with 8 bases between them. Germline V gene data show CDR1 as KGHSY and CDR2 as FQNENV. For the CDR3, the DNA is TGTGCCAGCAGCCAATCCAGGGTCGCTGAAGCTTTCTTT. Translating it yields CASSQSRVAEAFF.

This clone was counted once. The V gene is TRBV30, the J gene TRBJ2-7, with 8 bases aligning to TRBD1. The CDR3 totals 15 residues. Germline trimming cut 3 bases from V and 4 bases from J; bases unmatched to any gene: 11. Germline assignment: CDR1 GTSNPN and CDR2 SVGIG (reference sequence). The CDR3 DNA sequence: TGTGCCTGGAGGGCCAGCGGCCAGGGGGCTTACGAGCAGTACTTC. Encoded protein: CAWRASGQGAYEQYF.

The rearrangement uses TRBV7-3 and TRBJ1-1; unclear D gene. CDR3 length equals 13 residues. Trimming pared 5 bases from V and 1 base from J, leaving 8 bases between. CDR1 SGHTA and CDR2 FQGTGA come from the germline V gene. The DNA for the CDR3 is TGTGCCAGCAGCAGACAAGAGAACACTGAAGCTTTCTTT. It is translated as CASSRQENTEAFF.

In this sample, this clone is medium-sized. The chain joins TRBV6-6 to TRBJ2-3; 8 bases map to TRBD2. The CDR3 covers 14 residues. The V and J ends lost 2 bases and 4 bases, in that order; junction bases with no gene match: 2. CDR1 and CDR2 from the germline V gene are MNHNY and SVGAGI (reference sequence). CDR3 sequence: CASSYGLAPDTQYF. CDR3 coding DNA: TGTGCCAGCAGTTACGGACTAGCCCCAGATACGCAGTATTTT.

The chain uses TRBV19 and TRBJ1-5; no clear D. V lost 2 bases and J 7 bases, leaving 12 bases between the germline ends. The V gene's germline CDR1 is LNHDA and CDR2 SQIVND (reference sequence). The CDR3 has 14 amino acids. Written as DNA, the CDR3 is TGTGCCAGTAGTATAAAGACGGTGAGGCAGCCCCAGCATTTT. It yields the protein CASSIKTVRQPQHF.